This T cell receptor beta chain was found in a study of CD8 T cells in ankylosing spondylitis. Study results and limitations: A subset of motif variants has previously been described in the synovial fluid and blood of reactive arthritis. Significant enrichment of disease-linked clones was reported in matched ankylosing spondylitis synovial fluid. Roughly eight highly homologous variants made up a TCR beta motif that seemed to typify ankylosing spondylitis blood.

As the method for making TCR beta libraries, quantitative 5'-RACE with molecular barcodes was used. One entry per CDR3 protein results from TCRdb running MiXCR on the 5' RACE reads. The profile covers roughly 240,000 distinct CDR3 sequences, with roughly 32% appearing a single time and about 4.2% taken by the ten largest. Concerning this clonotype: Its antigen remains unknown.

This CDR3 has 11 amino acids. Trimming pared 5 bases from V and 18 bases from J, leaving 17 bases between. CDR1 DFQATT and CDR2 SNEGSKA come from the germline V gene (reference sequence). This chain uses TRBV20-1 with TRBJ1-6; D remains ambiguous. The clonotype originates from a male donor with ankylosing spondylitis or in good health (not recorded which). The source material was blood, either unsorted or a sorted T cell fraction (not recorded which). The DNA of the CDR3 is TGCAGTGCTGGGGAGGTGCACCGTCGCCACTTT. Translated: CSAGEVHRRHF.